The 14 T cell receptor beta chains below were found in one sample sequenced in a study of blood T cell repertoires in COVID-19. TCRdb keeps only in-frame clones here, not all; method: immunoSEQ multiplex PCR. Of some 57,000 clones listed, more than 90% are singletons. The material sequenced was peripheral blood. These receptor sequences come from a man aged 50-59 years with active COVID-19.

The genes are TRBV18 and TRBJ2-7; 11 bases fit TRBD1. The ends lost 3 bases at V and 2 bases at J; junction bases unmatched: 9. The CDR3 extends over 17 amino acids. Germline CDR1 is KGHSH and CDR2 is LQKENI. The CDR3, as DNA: TGTGCCAGCTCACCCTTAACGGGGACAGGGGGTGCCTACGAGCAGTACTTC. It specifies CASSPLTGTGGAYEQYF.

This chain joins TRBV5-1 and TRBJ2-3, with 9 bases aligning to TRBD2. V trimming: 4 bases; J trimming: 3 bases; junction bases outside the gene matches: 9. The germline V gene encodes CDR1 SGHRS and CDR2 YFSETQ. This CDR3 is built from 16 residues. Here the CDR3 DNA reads TGCGCCAGCAGCCTAACAAGCGGGAGGTTTACAGATACGCAGTATTTT. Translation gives CASSLTSGRFTDTQYF.

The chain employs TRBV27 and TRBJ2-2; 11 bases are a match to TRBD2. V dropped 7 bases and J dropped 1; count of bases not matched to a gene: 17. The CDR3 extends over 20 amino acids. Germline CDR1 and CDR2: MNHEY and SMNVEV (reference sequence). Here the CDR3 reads CASTRWGVLGLAGNTGELFF. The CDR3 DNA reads TGTGCCAGCACCCGGTGGGGGGTACTTGGACTAGCGGGGAACACCGGGGAGCTGTTTTTT.

The CDR3 here is CASSSSVADTQYF. The DNA of the CDR3 is TGTGCCAGCAGCTCAAGTGTTGCGGATACGCAGTATTTT. The V call is TRBV11-3, the J call TRBJ2-3; no clear D gene. The V end lost 4 bases, the J end lost 6 bases, and 11 bases lay between the germline ends. The CDR3 is 13 residues long. Germline CDR1 is SGHNT and CDR2 is YENEEA.

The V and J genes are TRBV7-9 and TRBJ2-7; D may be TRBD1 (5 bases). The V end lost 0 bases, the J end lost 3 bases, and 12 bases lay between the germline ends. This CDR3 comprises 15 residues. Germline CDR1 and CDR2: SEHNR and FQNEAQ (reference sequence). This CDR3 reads CASSLATSGFYEQYF. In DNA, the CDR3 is TGTGCCAGCAGCTTAGCGACCTCAGGGTTCTACGAGCAGTACTTC.

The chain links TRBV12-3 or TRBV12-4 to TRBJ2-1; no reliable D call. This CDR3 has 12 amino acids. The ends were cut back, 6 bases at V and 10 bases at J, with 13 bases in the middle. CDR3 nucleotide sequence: TGTGCCAGCAGCCGATCACAGCAGGAGCAGTTCTTC. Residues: CASSRSQQEQFF.

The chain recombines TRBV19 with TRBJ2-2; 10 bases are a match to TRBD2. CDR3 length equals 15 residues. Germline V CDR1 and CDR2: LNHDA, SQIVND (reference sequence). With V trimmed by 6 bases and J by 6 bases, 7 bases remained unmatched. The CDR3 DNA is TGTGCCAGTAGCTCTAGCGGGAGTGGAGCCGGGGAGCTGTTTTTT. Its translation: CASSSSGSGAGELFF.

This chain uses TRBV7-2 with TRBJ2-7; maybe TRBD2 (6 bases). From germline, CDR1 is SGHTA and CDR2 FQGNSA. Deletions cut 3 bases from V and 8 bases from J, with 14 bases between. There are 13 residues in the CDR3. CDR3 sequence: CASSFSEGLQQYF. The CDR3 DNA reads TGTGCCAGCAGCTTTTCGGAGGGACTGCAGCAGTACTTC.

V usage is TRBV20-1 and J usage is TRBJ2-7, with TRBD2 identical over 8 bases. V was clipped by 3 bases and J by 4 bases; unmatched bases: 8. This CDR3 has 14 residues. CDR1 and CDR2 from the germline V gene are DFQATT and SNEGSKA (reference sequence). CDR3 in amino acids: CSASGVTSAYEQYF. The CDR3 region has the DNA TGCAGTGCTAGTGGGGTGACTAGCGCGTACGAGCAGTACTTC.

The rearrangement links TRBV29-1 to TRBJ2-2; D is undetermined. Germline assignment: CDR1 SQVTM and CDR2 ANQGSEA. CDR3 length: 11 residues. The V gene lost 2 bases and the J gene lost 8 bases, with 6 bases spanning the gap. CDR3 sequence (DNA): TGCAGCGTTGAAAAGACAGGGGAGCTGTTTTTT. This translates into CSVEKTGELFF.

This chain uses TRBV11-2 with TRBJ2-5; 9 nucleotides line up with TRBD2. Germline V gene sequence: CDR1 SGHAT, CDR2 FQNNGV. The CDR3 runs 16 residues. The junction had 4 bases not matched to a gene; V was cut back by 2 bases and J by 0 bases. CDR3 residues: CASSLRSGGYQETQYF. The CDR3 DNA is TGTGCCAGCAGCTTAAGGAGCGGGGGGTACCAAGAGACCCAGTACTTC. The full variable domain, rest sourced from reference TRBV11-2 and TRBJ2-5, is EAGVAQSPRYKIIEKRQSVAFWCNPISGHATLYWYQQILGQGPKLLIQFQNNGVVDDSQLPKDRFSAERLKGVDSTLKIQPAKLEDSAVYLCASSLRSGGYQETQYFGPGTRLLVL.

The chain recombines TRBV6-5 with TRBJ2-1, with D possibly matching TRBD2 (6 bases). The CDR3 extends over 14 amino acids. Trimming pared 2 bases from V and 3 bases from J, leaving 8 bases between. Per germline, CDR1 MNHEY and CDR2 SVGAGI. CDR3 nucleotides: TGTGCCAGCAGTTACGGTAGCGGCTACAATGAGCAGTTCTTC. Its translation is CASSYGSGYNEQFF.

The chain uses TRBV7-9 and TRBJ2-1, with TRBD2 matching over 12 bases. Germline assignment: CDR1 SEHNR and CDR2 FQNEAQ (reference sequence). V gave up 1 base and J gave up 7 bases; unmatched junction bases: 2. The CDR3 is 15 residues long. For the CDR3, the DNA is TGTGCCAGCAGCTTAGGCACTAGCGGGGGGAATGAGCAGTTCTTC. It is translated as CASSLGTSGGNEQFF.

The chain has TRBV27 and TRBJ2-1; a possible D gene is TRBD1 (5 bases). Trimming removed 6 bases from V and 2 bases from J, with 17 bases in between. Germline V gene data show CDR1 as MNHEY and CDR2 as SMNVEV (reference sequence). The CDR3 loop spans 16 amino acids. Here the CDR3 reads CASRQGRGRAYNEQFF. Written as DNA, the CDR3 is TGTGCCAGCAGGCAGGGTAGGGGTCGGGCCTACAATGAGCAGTTCTTC.